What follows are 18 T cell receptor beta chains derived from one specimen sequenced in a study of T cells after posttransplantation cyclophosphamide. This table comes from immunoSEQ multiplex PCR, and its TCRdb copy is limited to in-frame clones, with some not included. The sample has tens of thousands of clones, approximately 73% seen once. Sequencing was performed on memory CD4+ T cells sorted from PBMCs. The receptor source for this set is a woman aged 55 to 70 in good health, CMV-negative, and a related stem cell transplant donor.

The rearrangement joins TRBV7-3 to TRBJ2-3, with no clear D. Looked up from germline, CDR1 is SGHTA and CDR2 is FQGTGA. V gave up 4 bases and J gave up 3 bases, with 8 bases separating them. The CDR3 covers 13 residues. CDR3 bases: TGTGCCAGCAGCTCTCCCGGGACAGATACGCAGTATTTT. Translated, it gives CASSSPGTDTQYF. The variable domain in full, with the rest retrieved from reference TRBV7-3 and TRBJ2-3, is GAGVSQTPSNKVTEKGKYVELRCDPISGHTALYWYRQSLGQGPEFLIYFQGTGAADDSGLPNDRFFAVRPEGSVSTLKIQRTERGDSAVYLCASSSPGTDTQYFGPGTRLTVL.

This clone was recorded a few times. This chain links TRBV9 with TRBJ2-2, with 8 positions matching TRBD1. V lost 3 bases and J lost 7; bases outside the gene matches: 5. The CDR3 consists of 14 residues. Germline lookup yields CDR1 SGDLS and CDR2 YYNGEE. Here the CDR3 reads CASSATGGGGELFF. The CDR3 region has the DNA TGTGCCAGCAGCGCCACAGGGGGTGGCGGGGAGCTGTTTTTT.

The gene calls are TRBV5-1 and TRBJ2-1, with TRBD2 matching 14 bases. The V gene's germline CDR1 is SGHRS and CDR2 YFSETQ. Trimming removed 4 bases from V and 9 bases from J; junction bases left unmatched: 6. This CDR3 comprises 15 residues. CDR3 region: CASSASGTSGSEQFF. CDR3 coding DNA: TGCGCCAGCAGCGCTTCCGGGACTAGCGGGAGTGAGCAGTTCTTC.

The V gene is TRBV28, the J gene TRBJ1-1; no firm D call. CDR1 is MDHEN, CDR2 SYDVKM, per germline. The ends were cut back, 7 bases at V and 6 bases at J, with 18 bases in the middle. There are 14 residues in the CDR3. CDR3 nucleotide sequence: TGTGCCAGCAATTCCGTCGGGAGTCTGGCTGAAGCTTTCTTT. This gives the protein CASNSVGSLAEAFF. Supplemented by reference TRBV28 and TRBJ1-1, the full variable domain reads DVKVTQSSRYLVKRTGEKVFLECVQDMDHENMFWYRQDPGLGLRLIYFSYDVKMKEKGDIPEGYSVSREKKERFSLILESASTNQTSMYLCASNSVGSLAEAFFGQGTRLTVV.

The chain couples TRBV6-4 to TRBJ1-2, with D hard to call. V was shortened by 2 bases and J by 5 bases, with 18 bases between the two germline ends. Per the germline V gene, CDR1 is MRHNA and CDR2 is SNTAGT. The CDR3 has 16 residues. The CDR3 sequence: CASSDEPLTQWYGYTF. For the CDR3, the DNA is TGTGCCAGCAGTGACGAGCCCCTAACCCAATGGTATGGCTACACCTTC.

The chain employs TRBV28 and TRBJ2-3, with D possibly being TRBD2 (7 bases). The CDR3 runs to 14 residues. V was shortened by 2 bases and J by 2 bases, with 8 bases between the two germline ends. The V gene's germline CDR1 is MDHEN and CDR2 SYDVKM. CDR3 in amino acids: CASSLRGATDTQYF. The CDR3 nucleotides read TGTGCCAGCAGTTTACGGGGGGCCACAGATACGCAGTATTTT.

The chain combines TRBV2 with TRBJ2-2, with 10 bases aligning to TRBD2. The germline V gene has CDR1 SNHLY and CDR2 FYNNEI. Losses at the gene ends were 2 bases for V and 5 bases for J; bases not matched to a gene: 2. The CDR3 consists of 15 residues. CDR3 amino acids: CASSESSGRTGELFF. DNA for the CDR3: TGTGCCAGCAGTGAATCTAGCGGGAGAACCGGGGAGCTGTTTTTT. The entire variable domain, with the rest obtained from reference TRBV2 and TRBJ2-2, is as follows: EPEVTQTPSHQVTQMGQEVILRCVPISNHLYFYWYRQILGQKVEFLVSFYNNEISEKSEIFDDQFSVERPDGSNFTLKIRSTKLEDSAMYFCASSESSGRTGELFFGEGSRLTVL.

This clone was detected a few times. As DNA, the CDR3 is TGTGCCAGTAGTATAGGCCGGGGGAATCAGCCCCAGCATTTT. Amino acid sequence: CASSIGRGNQPQHF. The chain joins TRBV19 to TRBJ1-5; TRBD1 is a possible D gene (5 bases). The V gene lost 1 base and the J gene lost 4 bases, with 8 bases spanning the gap. CDR3 length equals 14 residues. From germline, CDR1 is LNHDA and CDR2 SQIVND (reference sequence).

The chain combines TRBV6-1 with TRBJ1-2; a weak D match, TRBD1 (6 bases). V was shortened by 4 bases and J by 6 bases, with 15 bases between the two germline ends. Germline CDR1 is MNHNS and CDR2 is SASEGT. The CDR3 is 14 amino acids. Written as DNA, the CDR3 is TGTGCCAGCAGTGCGGGTGCCCACAGGGATGGCTACACCTTC. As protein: CASSAGAHRDGYTF.

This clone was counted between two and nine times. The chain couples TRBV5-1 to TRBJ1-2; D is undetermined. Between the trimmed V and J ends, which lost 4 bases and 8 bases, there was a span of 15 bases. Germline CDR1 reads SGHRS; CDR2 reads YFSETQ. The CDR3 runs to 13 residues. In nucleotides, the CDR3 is TGCGCCAGCAGCCTGGGGATGGAGGCGGGCTACACCTTC. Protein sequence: CASSLGMEAGYTF.

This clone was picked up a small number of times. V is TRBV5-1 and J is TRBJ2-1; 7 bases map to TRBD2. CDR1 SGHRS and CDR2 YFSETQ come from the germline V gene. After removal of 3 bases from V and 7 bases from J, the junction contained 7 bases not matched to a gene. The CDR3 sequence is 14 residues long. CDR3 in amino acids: CASSSGTKKNEQFF. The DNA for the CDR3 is TGCGCCAGCAGCTCCGGGACTAAAAAAAATGAGCAGTTCTTC. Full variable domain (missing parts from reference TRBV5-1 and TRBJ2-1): KAGVTQTPRYLIKTRGQQVTLSCSPISGHRSVSWYQQTPGQGLQFLFEYFSETQRNKGNFPGRFSGRQFSNSRSEMNVSTLELGDSALYLCASSSGTKKNEQFFGPGTRLTVL.

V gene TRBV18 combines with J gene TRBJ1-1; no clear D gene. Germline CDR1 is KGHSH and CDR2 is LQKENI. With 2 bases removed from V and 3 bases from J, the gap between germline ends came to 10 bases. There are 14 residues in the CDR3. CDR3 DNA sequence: TGTGCCAGCTCACCAGTTACAGTATACACTGAAGCTTTCTTT. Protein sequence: CASSPVTVYTEAFF. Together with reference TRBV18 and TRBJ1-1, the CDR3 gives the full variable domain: NAGVMQNPRHLVRRRGQEARLRCSPMKGHSHVYWYRQLPEEGLKFMVYLQKENIIDESGMPKERFSAEFPKEGPSILRIQQVVRGDSAAYFCASSPVTVYTEAFFGQGTRLTVV.

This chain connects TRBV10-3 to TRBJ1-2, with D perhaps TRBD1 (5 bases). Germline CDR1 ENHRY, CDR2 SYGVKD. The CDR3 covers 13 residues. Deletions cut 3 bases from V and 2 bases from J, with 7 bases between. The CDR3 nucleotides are TGTGCCATCAGTGAAAAGGGGAACTATGGCTACACCTTC. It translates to CAISEKGNYGYTF.

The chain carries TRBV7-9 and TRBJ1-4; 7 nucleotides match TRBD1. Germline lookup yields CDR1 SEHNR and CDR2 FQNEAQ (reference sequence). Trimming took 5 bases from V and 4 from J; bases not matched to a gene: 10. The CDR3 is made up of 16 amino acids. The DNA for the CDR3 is TGTGCCAGCAGCCCCCTACCGGGACAGCTTAATGAAAAACTGTTTTTT. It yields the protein CASSPLPGQLNEKLFF. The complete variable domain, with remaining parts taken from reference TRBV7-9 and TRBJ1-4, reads DTGVSQNPRHKITKRGQNVTFRCDPISEHNRLYWYRQTLGQGPEFLTYFQNEAQLEKSRLLSDRFSAERPKGSFSTLEIQRTEQGDSAMYLCASSPLPGQLNEKLFFGSGTQLSVL.

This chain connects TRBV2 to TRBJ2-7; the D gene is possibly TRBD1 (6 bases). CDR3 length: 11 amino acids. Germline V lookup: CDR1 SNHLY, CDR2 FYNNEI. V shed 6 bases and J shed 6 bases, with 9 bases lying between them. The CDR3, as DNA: TGTGCCAGCAGGGGGACAACCGAGCAGTACTTC. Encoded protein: CASRGTTEQYF. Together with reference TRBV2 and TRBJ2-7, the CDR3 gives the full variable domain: EPEVTQTPSHQVTQMGQEVILRCVPISNHLYFYWYRQILGQKVEFLVSFYNNEISEKSEIFDDQFSVERPDGSNFTLKIRSTKLEDSAMYFCASRGTTEQYFGPGTRLTVT.

The CDR3 DNA is TGTGCCAGCAGCTTGTGGCTAGGGGGTGTGGCCCAGTACTTC. Translation gives CASSLWLGGVAQYF. The chain joins TRBV5-6 to TRBJ2-5, with D possibly matching TRBD1 (6 bases). The CDR3 runs 14 residues. V was pared by 1 base and J by 9 bases, with 16 bases between. Germline V gives CDR1 SGHDT, CDR2 YYEEEE.

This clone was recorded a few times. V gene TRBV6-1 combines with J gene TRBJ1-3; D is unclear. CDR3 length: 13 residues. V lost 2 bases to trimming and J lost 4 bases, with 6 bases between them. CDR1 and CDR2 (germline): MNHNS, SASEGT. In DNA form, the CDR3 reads TGTGCCAGCAGTGAATCGAGAGGAAACACCATATATTTT. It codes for CASSESRGNTIYF.

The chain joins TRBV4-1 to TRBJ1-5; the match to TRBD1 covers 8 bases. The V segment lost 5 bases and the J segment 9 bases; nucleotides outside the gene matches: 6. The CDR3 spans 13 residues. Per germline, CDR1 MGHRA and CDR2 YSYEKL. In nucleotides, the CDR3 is TGCGCCAGCAGCGGGGACAGGCGTGGGCCCCAGCATTTT. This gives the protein CASSGDRRGPQHF.